A single sample gave rise to the 13 T cell receptor beta chains below, sequenced in a study of T cells in Graves' hyperthyroidism and ophthalmopathy. There were TCR beta CDR3 regions amplified from RNA transcripts. HTBI primers were the set used in a first-round RT-PCR of the TCR CDR3. TCRdb itself ran the multiplex PCR reads through MiXCR, one entry per CDR3 protein. The sample records around 520,000 distinct CDR3 sequences, about 14% being singletons. The material sequenced was blood. These receptors all come from a woman in her forties with Graves' hyperthyroidism.

This clonotype occurred a few times. The chain has TRBV30 and TRBJ2-7; D may be TRBD1 (6 bases). The V gene lost 2 bases and the J gene lost 1 base, with 9 bases spanning the gap. This CDR3 has 13 residues. Germline values: CDR1 GTSNPN, CDR2 SVGIG (reference sequence). Here the CDR3 DNA reads TGTGCCTGGAGTTTGGACAGTTCCTACGAGCAGTACTTC. Translating it yields CAWSLDSSYEQYF.

The chain carries TRBV7-2 and TRBJ2-7; D is perhaps TRBD2 (6 bases). CDR1 and CDR2 from the germline V gene are SGHTA and FQGNSA. Trimming stripped 5 bases from V and 1 base from J, with 21 bases between. The CDR3 is 17 amino acids. The CDR3 protein is CASSHGRARGGSYEQYF. CDR3 DNA: TGTGCCAGCAGCCACGGACGAGCGCGGGGAGGTTCCTACGAGCAGTACTTC.

This clonotype showed up many times. The chain carries TRBV27 and TRBJ2-7; 11 bases align to TRBD2. This CDR3 comprises 16 residues. The germline gives CDR1 MNHEY, CDR2 SMNVEV (reference sequence). V lost 5 bases, J lost 2 bases, and 8 bases stayed unmatched. This chain's CDR3 is CASSTLAGGSTYEQYF. The CDR3 nucleotides are TGTGCCAGCAGTACCCTAGCGGGAGGATCCACCTACGAGCAGTACTTC.

This clonotype was seen a handful of times. Given a much more abundant clone one base away, this may be a read error. The V call is TRBV20-1, the J call TRBJ2-1; D is ambiguous. There are 15 residues in the CDR3. Germline V gene data show CDR1 as DFQATT and CDR2 as SNEGSKA (reference sequence). The CDR3 bases are TGCGGTGCTAGGGCGTTGGGTTCGGGCGACAATGAGCAGTTCTTC. Its translation: CGARALGSGDNEQFF.

This clonotype was counted ten times or more. The rearrangement links TRBV5-1 to TRBJ2-7; perhaps TRBD2 as D (5 bases). Trimming removed 0 bases from V and 7 bases from J, with 14 bases in between. CDR3 size: 14 residues. Germline V lookup: CDR1 SGHRS, CDR2 YFSETQ. This chain's CDR3 is CASSLVPVTGEQYF. Here the CDR3 DNA reads TGCGCCAGCAGCTTGGTCCCCGTAACGGGAGAGCAGTACTTC.

This clonotype was recorded many times. The genes are TRBV29-1 and TRBJ2-7, with D hard to call. The CDR3 length is 13 residues. The germline V gene encodes CDR1 SQVTM and CDR2 ANQGSEA. Trimming cost V 6 bases and J 4 bases, with 16 bases left between them. CDR3 protein: CSVVSNDRYEQYF. Written as DNA, the CDR3 is TGCAGCGTAGTCTCCAACGACCGGTACGAGCAGTACTTC.

This clonotype was detected ten times or more. This chain joins TRBV18 and TRBJ2-7, with D tentatively TRBD2 (6 bases). The length of the CDR3 is 14 residues. Germline V gene data show CDR1 as KGHSH and CDR2 as LQKENI. V shed 5 bases and J shed 6 bases, with 17 bases lying between them. The CDR3 DNA is TGTGCCAGCTCAGGACCTCAGGGAGCGGGCGAGCAGTACTTC. It is translated as CASSGPQGAGEQYF.

This clonotype was counted at least ten times. This chain links TRBV9 with TRBJ2-4, with 7 bases matching TRBD2. V lost 2 bases and J lost 8; bases outside the gene matches: 1. The CDR3 is 12 residues long. Germline CDR1 reads SGDLS; CDR2 reads YYNGEE. CDR3 amino acids: CASSVAGDIQYF. The CDR3 nucleotides read TGTGCCAGCAGCGTTGCGGGGGACATTCAGTACTTC.

This clonotype was seen repeatedly, ten times or more. The rearrangement joins TRBV20-1 to TRBJ1-1; a possible D gene is TRBD1 (5 bases). The V gene's germline CDR1 is DFQATT and CDR2 SNEGSKA (reference sequence). Deletions cut 3 bases from V and 4 bases from J, with 12 bases between. This CDR3 region has 13 residues. The chain's CDR3 is CSASRGRGTEAFF. CDR3 DNA sequence: TGCAGTGCTAGTAGGGGAAGAGGCACTGAAGCTTTCTTT.

This clonotype was detected a few times. A junction end diverges from the germline sequence, so it may reflect a read error. V is TRBV2 and J is TRBJ2-3, with TRBD2 identical over 9 bases. Germline loops: CDR1 SNHLY, CDR2 FYNNEI. The CDR3 runs 15 residues. The CDR3 DNA reads as TGTGCCAGCAGCGAAGCGGCGGGAGGGCCTGGAACGCAGTATTTT. Its protein product is CASSEAAGGPGTQYF.

This clonotype was observed a few times. Possible read error: a much larger clone is one base away. V gene TRBV3-1 combines with J gene TRBJ1-4, with 8 bases fitting TRBD1. CDR3 length equals 14 residues. Germline assignment: CDR1 LGHDT and CDR2 YNNKEL (reference sequence). The CDR3 loop is CASSQPDREERLFF. CDR3 sequence (DNA): TGTGCCAGCAGCCAACCGGACAGGGAAGAAAGACTGTTTTTT.

Concerning this clonotype: This may be a read error: a much more frequent sequence differs by one nucleotide. This rearrangement joins TRBV6-5 to TRBJ1-2; possibly TRBD1 for D (6 bases). CDR1 MNHEY and CDR2 SVGAGI come from the germline V gene. CDR3 length: 15 amino acids. V gave up 3 bases and J gave up 2 bases, with 13 bases separating them. The CDR3 sequence is CASSYWGGVNYGYTF. CDR3 DNA: TGTGCCAGCAGTTATTGGGGGGGCGTGAACTATGGCTACACCTTC.

This clonotype was observed many times. This chain links TRBV5-8 with TRBJ1-2; TRBD1 agrees at 7 bases. Unmatched junction bases numbered 4, after V lost 1 base and J lost 4 bases. CDR3 length equals 14 residues. The germline gives CDR1 SGHTS, CDR2 YDEGEE. CDR3 nucleotides: TGTGCCAGCAGCTTGCGGGACAGCGGCTATGGCTACACCTTC. Its translation is CASSLRDSGYGYTF.